The table lists the clone carrying this T cell receptor beta chain with a count of one. Its antigen is still unknown. Specified treatment: around 19 received Ad26.COV2.S at low or high dose, single or two shots; 5 received placebo; per-sample allocation not given. Day 63 following the first vaccine or placebo injection was when the samples were taken. This CDR3 is 13 amino acids long. Germline V CDR1 and CDR2: SEHNR, FQNEAQ (reference sequence). Unmatched junction bases numbered 4, after V lost 6 bases and J lost 6 bases. The sample originates from a study of Ad26.COV2.S vaccination and SARS-CoV-2 variants. Study as a whole: This donor came from the COV1001 trial of Ad26.COV2.S. Participants got Ad26.COV2.S intramuscularly, once or twice 56 days apart. Points from the study as a whole: Vaccine and placebo recipients had similar non-spike TCR breadth. In vaccinated individuals, spike-specific CD8+ and CD4+ T cell responses reportedly displayed substantial breadth.

Assay used: immunoSEQ multiplex PCR; TCRdb lists only in-frame clones, some missing. Here the sample spans about 500,000 clones, about 88% being singletons. Sequences were derived from peripheral blood, sampled in a trial of Ad26.COV2.S vaccine versus placebo. The receptor's source is a person between 18 and 59 years old who received the Ad26.COV2.S COVID-19 vaccine or a placebo. The chain employs TRBV7-9 and TRBJ2-7; TRBD2 matches at 11 bases. The CDR3 sequence is CASRLAGGGEQYF. CDR3 DNA sequence: TGTGCCAGCAGGCTAGCGGGAGGTGGCGAGCAGTACTTC.